These 30 T cell receptor beta chains originate from one sample sequenced in a study of blood T cells in healthy people across ages. A J-beta primer mix and a sample-barcoded 5' primer were used in a second PCR of about 7 to 12 cycles. TCRdb re-analysed the 5' RACE reads in MiXCR, keeping a single row per CDR3 protein. This table holds more than 900,000 distinct CDR3 sequences, almost 25% found once. The data were also submitted as part of a second study, on T cells of mothers and their children.

Sequenced: blood. These receptors all stem from a girl aged 2 to 9 in good health.

V usage is TRBV20-1 and J usage is TRBJ2-1; D call uncertain. The CDR3 contains 15 residues. Looked up from germline, CDR1 is DFQATT and CDR2 is SNEGSKA (reference sequence). Trimming removed 0 bases from V and 1 base from J, with 10 bases in between. DNA for the CDR3: TGCAGTGCTAGAGAACCCAGCCGGTCCTACAATGAGCAGTTCTTC. It is translated as CSAREPSRSYNEQFF.

The chain uses TRBV29-1 and TRBJ1-4, with TRBD1 matching over 12 bases. The CDR3 sequence is 17 residues long. With V trimmed by 7 bases and J by 8 bases, 17 bases remained unmatched. Germline CDR1 reads SQVTM; CDR2 reads ANQGSEA. CDR3 sequence (DNA): TGCAGCGCCGCCCCCATCCGGGACAGGGGGCAAAGGGAAAAACTGTTTTTT. Protein product: CSAAPIRDRGQREKLFF.

This clonotype has just a few counts. The gene calls are TRBV4-2 and TRBJ2-7; D not resolved. The CDR3 is made up of 14 amino acids. The germline V gene has CDR1 LGHNA and CDR2 YNFKEQ. V was shortened by 3 bases and J by 7 bases, with 16 bases between the two germline ends. The CDR3 is CASSHLLTGEEQYF. DNA for the CDR3: TGTGCCAGCAGCCACTTACTGACGGGTGAGGAGCAGTACTTC.

The chain uses TRBV20-1 and TRBJ2-5; no definite D call. Germline CDR1 DFQATT, CDR2 SNEGSKA (reference sequence). With 4 bases removed from V and 5 bases from J, the gap between germline ends came to 20 bases. CDR3 length: 15 amino acids. CDR3 sequence: CSANRAAPPRETQYF. As DNA, the CDR3 is TGCAGTGCTAATCGGGCGGCCCCCCCTCGGGAGACCCAGTACTTC.

This chain connects TRBV12-3 or TRBV12-4 to TRBJ2-1, with D unclear. This CDR3 comprises 10 residues. The V gene lost 4 bases and the J gene lost 8 bases, with 3 bases spanning the gap. The CDR3 reads CASSSDEQFF. The CDR3 DNA reads as TGTGCCAGCAGTTCGGATGAGCAGTTCTTC.

This clonotype was observed a few times. V gene TRBV29-1 combines with J gene TRBJ2-1, with 11 bases matching TRBD2. CDR3 size: 16 residues. Germline V CDR1 and CDR2: SQVTM, ANQGSEA. Germline trimming cut 6 bases from V and 1 base from J; bases unmatched to any gene: 8. The CDR3 protein is CSVLLAGVGSYNEQFF. CDR3 nucleotides: TGCAGCGTGTTACTAGCGGGAGTAGGGTCCTACAATGAGCAGTTCTTC.

This clonotype was observed a handful of times. This chain joins TRBV11-1 and TRBJ2-5, with D possibly called TRBD1 or TRBD2 (6 bases each). The J call may not be correct, given that the DNA end is closer to TRBJ2-7. CDR3 length: 16 residues. Germline assignment: CDR1 SGHAT and CDR2 FQDESV (reference sequence). The CDR3 loop is CASRATEGTPSYEQYF. For the CDR3, the DNA is TGTGCCAGCAGAGCAACGGAGGGGACACCCTCCTACGAGCAGTACTTC.

In its sample, this clonotype was seen a few times. The V gene is TRBV20-1, the J gene TRBJ2-1; D not certain. This CDR3 region has 13 residues. Germline loops: CDR1 DFQATT, CDR2 SNEGSKA (reference sequence). With 6 bases removed from V and 9 bases from J, the gap between germline ends came to 18 bases. CDR3 coding DNA: TGCAGTGCGGAGTCTGTGGTTTCTGGTGAGCAGTTCTTC. Its protein product is CSAESVVSGEQFF.

This clonotype was seen only a few times. In DNA, the CDR3 is TGTGCCAGCAGACTCCCAATGGGGGCAGGGAATGAGCAGTTCTTC. This translates into CASRLPMGAGNEQFF. This chain connects TRBV28 to TRBJ2-5, with D maybe TRBD1 (6 bases). The closer fit of TRBJ2-1 to the DNA end suggests the J call may be wrong. CDR3 length equals 15 residues. Germline CDR1 is MDHEN and CDR2 is SYDVKM.

The rearrangement uses TRBV20-1 and TRBJ2-3; 11 bases map to TRBD2. The V gene's germline CDR1 is DFQATT and CDR2 SNEGSKA (reference sequence). Trimming removed 3 bases from V and 2 bases from J; junction bases left unmatched: 4. CDR3 length: 15 amino acids. The CDR3 DNA is TGCAGTGCTAGGGGACTAGCGGACCCCACAGATACGCAGTATTTT. Protein sequence: CSARGLADPTDTQYF.

The chain carries TRBV20-1 and TRBJ1-1; no reliable D call. Germline loops: CDR1 DFQATT, CDR2 SNEGSKA (reference sequence). The CDR3 loop spans 15 amino acids. V was cut by 0 bases and J by 0 bases, with 11 bases left in between. In DNA form, the CDR3 reads TGCAGTGCTAGAGACGCTTCACAATTGAACACTGAAGCTTTCTTT. It is translated as CSARDASQLNTEAFF.

This chain links TRBV28 with TRBJ2-7; D may be TRBD1 (6 bases). With 10 bases removed from V and 0 bases from J, the gap between germline ends came to 16 bases. The CDR3 extends over 14 amino acids. The V gene's germline CDR1 is MDHEN and CDR2 SYDVKM. This CDR3 is CATLSVGGSYEQYF. CDR3 DNA sequence: TGTGCCACTCTCTCGGTAGGGGGCTCCTACGAGCAGTACTTC.

The chain combines TRBV11-1 with TRBJ2-5; D remains unclear. V gave up 11 bases and J gave up 5 bases, with 18 bases separating them. Germline CDR1 SGHAT, CDR2 FQDESV (reference sequence). The CDR3 sequence is 13 residues long. The CDR3 region is CAGNLWRWETQYF. CDR3 nucleotides: TGTGCCGGCAACTTGTGGCGGTGGGAGACCCAGTACTTC.

The gene calls are TRBV29-1 and TRBJ2-7; no definite D call. This CDR3 comprises 12 residues. Trimming shortened V by 6 bases and J by 6 bases, and 15 bases separated the two germline ends. CDR1 is SQVTM, CDR2 ANQGSEA, per germline. CDR3 coding DNA: TGCAGCGTGCAGTTAAGCGCCTGCGAGCAGTACTTC. Its translation: CSVQLSACEQYF.

This clonotype was observed many times. V gene TRBV4-1 combines with J gene TRBJ2-5, with D hard to call. Germline loops: CDR1 MGHRA, CDR2 YSYEKL. Trimming removed 1 base from V and 4 bases from J, with 7 bases in between. The length of the CDR3 is 13 residues. CDR3: CASSQAPLETQYF. The CDR3 DNA reads TGCGCCAGCAGCCAAGCGCCATTAGAGACCCAGTACTTC.

The V call is TRBV27, the J call TRBJ2-7; D may be TRBD2 (6 bases). CDR3 length: 13 residues. CDR1 MNHEY and CDR2 SMNVEV come from the germline V gene (reference sequence). Trimming stripped 6 bases from V and 1 base from J, with 10 bases between. The CDR3: CASRTRQSYEQYF. DNA for the CDR3: TGTGCCAGCAGGACTAGACAGTCCTACGAGCAGTACTTC.

The sample holds a few counts of this clonotype. The CDR3 coding sequence is TGTGCCAGCAGCTTCGGGACTCAAGCCTACGAGCAGTACTTC. Residues: CASSFGTQAYEQYF. The chain couples TRBV11-1 to TRBJ2-7; weak D call: TRBD2 (6 bases). The germline V and J ends were trimmed by 3 bases and 2 bases, with 11 bases remaining between them. The germline CDR1 and CDR2 sequences are SGHAT and FQDESV (reference sequence). This CDR3 region has 14 residues.

The gene calls are TRBV5-5 and TRBJ2-5; 12 bases agree with TRBD1. With the DNA end fitting TRBJ2-7 better, the J assignment may be wrong. CDR3 length: 16 amino acids. CDR1 is SGHKS and CDR2 is YYEKEE in the germline V gene (reference sequence). The CDR3 DNA reads as TGTGCCAGCACCGGAGGCGGGACAGGGGGCGTTTACGAGCAGTACTTC. Encoded protein: CASTGGGTGGVYEQYF.

This clonotype was counted a few times. The chain uses TRBV3-1 and TRBJ2-1; the D is unclear. The better agreement between TRBJ2-7 and the DNA end casts doubt on the J call. The CDR3 extends over 14 amino acids. The germline CDR1 and CDR2 sequences are LGHDT and YNNKEL (reference sequence). DNA of the CDR3: TGTGCCAGCAGCCAAGAGACCGGTCCCTACGAGCAGTACTTC. Protein: CASSQETGPYEQYF.

V and J are TRBV6-2 or TRBV6-3 and TRBJ1-5; no clear D. Trimming took 0 bases from V and 0 from J, leaving 9 bases between them. Germline lookup yields CDR1 MNHEY and CDR2 SVGEGT. This CDR3 comprises 16 residues. As DNA, the CDR3 is TGTGCCAGCAGTTACTCGACCCCTAGTAGCAATCAGCCCCAGCATTTT. Translated: CASSYSTPSSNQPQHF.

This clonotype appeared a few times. This CDR3 reads CASSSTDSYEQFF. The CDR3 bases are TGCGCCAGCAGCTCTACAGACTCATATGAGCAGTTCTTC. The chain uses TRBV5-1 and TRBJ2-1, with unresolved D. Trimming shortened V by 3 bases and J by 8 bases, and 12 bases separated the two germline ends. CDR3 size: 13 residues. From germline, CDR1 is SGHRS and CDR2 YFSETQ.

V and J are TRBV11-2 and TRBJ2-5; TRBD1 matches 8 bases. Germline trimming cut 3 bases from V and 1 base from J; bases unmatched to any gene: 4. The CDR3 extends over 15 amino acids. Germline CDR1 reads SGHAT; CDR2 reads FQNNGV. The CDR3 reads CASSLARGPQETQYF. CDR3 sequence (DNA): TGTGCCAGCAGCTTGGCCAGGGGGCCCCAAGAGACCCAGTACTTC.

The chain employs TRBV27 and TRBJ2-1; 8 bases align to TRBD2. This CDR3 is built from 14 residues. Trimming removed 5 bases from V and 6 bases from J; junction bases left unmatched: 6. Germline CDR1 reads MNHEY; CDR2 reads SMNVEV (reference sequence). The CDR3 coding sequence is TGTGCCAGCAGTCCCCTCGGGAGGGTCAATGAGCAGTTCTTC. Translation: CASSPLGRVNEQFF.

This clonotype was recorded a few times. At one end, the junction sequence differs from germline, possibly due to a read error. V and J are TRBV2 and TRBJ1-4, with 8 nucleotides matching TRBD1. Per germline, CDR1 SNHLY and CDR2 FYNNEI. The CDR3 length is 16 residues. DNA of the CDR3: TGTGCCAGCAGGAACAGGGGGGGACTCTCTAATGAAGAACTGTTTTTT. Its translation is CASRNRGGLSNEELFF.

This clonotype was seen more than once but under ten times. This chain links TRBV20-1 with TRBJ2-7, with D tentatively TRBD1 (6 bases). The CDR3 is 15 amino acids. V lost 2 bases and J lost 0, with 14 bases in between. Germline assignment: CDR1 DFQATT and CDR2 SNEGSKA (reference sequence). DNA for the CDR3: TGCAGTGCTAGAACCGACAGGCAACTCTCCTACGAGCAGTACTTC. Amino acid sequence: CSARTDRQLSYEQYF.

For this clonotype: A junction boundary mismatches the germline segment, possibly from a read error. This rearrangement joins TRBV29-1 to TRBJ1-3, with no clear D. Germline CDR1 SQVTM, CDR2 ANQGSEA. This CDR3 comprises 12 residues. The CDR3 sequence: CSVELSGSTIYF. CDR3 sequence (DNA): TGCAGCGTTGAACTGAGTGGAAGCACCATATATTTT.

This clonotype showed up just a few times. V gene TRBV7-2 combines with J gene TRBJ2-2; possibly TRBD1 for D (6 bases). The germline V gene has CDR1 SGHTA and CDR2 FQGNSA. V lost 2 bases, J lost 1 base, and 11 bases lay in between. The CDR3 consists of 16 residues. CDR3 nucleotide sequence: TGTGCCAGCAGCTTAATGGGACATCGGAACACCGGGGAGCTGTTTTTT. Residues: CASSLMGHRNTGELFF. The whole variable domain, remainder taken from reference TRBV7-2 and TRBJ2-2, is GAGVSQSPSNKVTEKGKDVELRCDPISGHTALYWYRQSLGQGLEFLIYFQGNSAPDKSGLPSDRFSAERTGGSVSTLTIQRTQQEDSAVYLCASSLMGHRNTGELFFGEGSRLTVL.

In regard to this clonotype: Because it lacks the conserved phenylalanine or tryptophan at the end, this CDR3 is likely a read error. The chain couples TRBV19 to TRBJ2-3, with D hard to call. The CDR3 extends over 12 amino acids. Germline V CDR1 and CDR2: LNHDA, SQIVND (reference sequence). Between the trimmed V and J ends, which lost 4 bases and 7 bases, there was a span of 9 bases. CDR3 region: CASSSRAHTQYL. CDR3 DNA: TGTGCCAGTAGTAGTCGCGCGCATACGCAGTATCTT.

The genes are TRBV29-1 and TRBJ1-2; 8 nucleotides agree with TRBD1. Germline lookup yields CDR1 SQVTM and CDR2 ANQGSEA. The CDR3 has 14 residues. The V and J ends lost 6 bases and 8 bases, in that order; junction bases with no gene match: 14. The CDR3 sequence is CSVGWTGRSEGYTF. The CDR3, as DNA: TGCAGCGTCGGTTGGACAGGGAGGTCGGAGGGCTACACCTTC.

This clonotype was detected a few times. CDR3 residues: CASSVERIKKPNEQFF. The CDR3 DNA is TGTGCCAGCAGCGTAGAGAGAATTAAAAAACCCAATGAGCAGTTCTTC. The chain carries TRBV9 and TRBJ2-5; no clear D. The DNA end favors TRBJ2-1, so the J call may be wrong. Germline-derived CDR1 and CDR2 are SGDLS and YYNGEE. There are 16 residues in the CDR3.